This record looks at one TCR beta chain sequence and its context. Antigen: not known. The CDR3 is 15 amino acids. Germline lookup yields CDR1 SNHLY and CDR2 FYNNEI. Trimming took 6 bases from V and 4 from J; bases not matched to a gene: 10. The data belong to a study of OX40 agonist ivuxolimab in advanced cancers. As for the study in general: Having had anti-PD-1, anti-PD-L1 or anti-CTLA-4 therapy before was allowed, and about 42% had some.

Using immunoSEQ multiplex PCR, the repertoire was profiled, and TCRdb retains in-frame clones only, with some absent. The sample holds under 95,000 clones, roughly nine tenths seen once. Study results and caveats: No determination was made of the antigen specificity of the expanded peripheral T cells.

This TCR was sampled from an adult with an advanced solid tumor such as melanoma, head and neck, liver or kidney cancer. The input for sequencing was CD4+ or CD8+ T cells sorted from blood, taken in a trial of the OX40 agonist ivuxolimab. The chain recombines TRBV2 with TRBJ2-5, with 8 bases aligning to TRBD1. Here the CDR3 reads CASSNNPGGRETQYF. CDR3 DNA: TGTGCCAGCAGCAACAACCCAGGGGGCAGAGAGACCCAGTACTTC.